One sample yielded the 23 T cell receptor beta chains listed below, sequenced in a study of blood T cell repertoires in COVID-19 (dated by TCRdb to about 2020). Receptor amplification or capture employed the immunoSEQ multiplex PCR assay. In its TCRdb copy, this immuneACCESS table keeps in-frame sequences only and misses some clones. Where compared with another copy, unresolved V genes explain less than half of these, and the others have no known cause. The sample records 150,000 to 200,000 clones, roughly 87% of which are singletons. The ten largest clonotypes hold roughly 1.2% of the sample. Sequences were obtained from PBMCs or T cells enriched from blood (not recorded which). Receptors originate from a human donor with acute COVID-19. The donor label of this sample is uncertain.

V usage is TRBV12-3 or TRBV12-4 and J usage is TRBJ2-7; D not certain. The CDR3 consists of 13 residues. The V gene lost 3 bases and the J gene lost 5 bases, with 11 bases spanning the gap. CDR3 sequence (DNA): TGTGCCAGCAGTTTTCTCGCGCGCCACGAGCAGTACTTC. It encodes CASSFLARHEQYF.

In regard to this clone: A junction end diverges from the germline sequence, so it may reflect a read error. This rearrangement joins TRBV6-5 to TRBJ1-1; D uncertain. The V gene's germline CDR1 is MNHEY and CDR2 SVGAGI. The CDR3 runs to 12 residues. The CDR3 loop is CASSYLDGGWIF. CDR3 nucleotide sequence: TGTGCCAGCAGTTACTTGGACGGCGGGTGGATCTTT.

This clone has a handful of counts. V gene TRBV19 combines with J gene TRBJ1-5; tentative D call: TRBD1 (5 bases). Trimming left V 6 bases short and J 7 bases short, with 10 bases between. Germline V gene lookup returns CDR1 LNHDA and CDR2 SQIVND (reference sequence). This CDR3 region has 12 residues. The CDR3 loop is CASRPKGQPQHF. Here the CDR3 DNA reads TGTGCCAGTAGACCCAAGGGGCAGCCCCAGCATTTT.

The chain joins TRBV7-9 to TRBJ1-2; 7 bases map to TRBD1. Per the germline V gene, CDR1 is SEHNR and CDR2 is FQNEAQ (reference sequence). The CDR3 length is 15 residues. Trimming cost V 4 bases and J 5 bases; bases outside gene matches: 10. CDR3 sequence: CASSSPGQQIYGYTF. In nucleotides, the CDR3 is TGTGCCAGCAGCTCCCCGGGACAGCAGATTTATGGCTACACCTTC. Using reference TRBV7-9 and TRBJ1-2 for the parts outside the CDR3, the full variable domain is DTGVSQNPRHKITKRGQNVTFRCDPISEHNRLYWYRQTLGQGPEFLTYFQNEAQLEKSRLLSDRFSAERPKGSFSTLEIQRTEQGDSAMYLCASSSPGQQIYGYTFGSGTRLTVV.

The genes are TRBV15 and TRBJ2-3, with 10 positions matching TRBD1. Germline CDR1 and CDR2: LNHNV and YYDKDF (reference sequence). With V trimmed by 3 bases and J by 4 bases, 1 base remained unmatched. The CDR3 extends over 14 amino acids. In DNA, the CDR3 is TGTGCCACCAGCAGGGACAGGGGGTCAGATACGCAGTATTTT. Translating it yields CATSRDRGSDTQYF.

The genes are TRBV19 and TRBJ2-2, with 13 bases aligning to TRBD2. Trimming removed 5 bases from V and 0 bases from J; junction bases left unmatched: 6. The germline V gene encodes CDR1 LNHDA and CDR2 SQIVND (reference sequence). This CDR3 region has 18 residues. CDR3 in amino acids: CASSPGTSGAPNTGELFF. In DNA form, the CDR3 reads TGTGCCAGTAGTCCAGGGACTAGCGGGGCTCCGAACACCGGGGAGCTGTTTTTT.

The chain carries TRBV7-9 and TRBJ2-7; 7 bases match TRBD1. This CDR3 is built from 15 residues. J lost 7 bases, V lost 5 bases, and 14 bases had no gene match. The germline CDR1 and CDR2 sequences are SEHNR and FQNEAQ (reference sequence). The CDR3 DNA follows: TGTGCCAGCAGCCCCGCAGGGGGTCGGACCCGAGAGCAGTACTTC. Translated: CASSPAGGRTREQYF.

The CDR3 DNA follows: TGTGCCACCGCGGACAGGAGGGACACCGGGGAGCTGTTTTTT. Its translation: CATADRRDTGELFF. This sequence joins TRBV24-1 and TRBJ2-2, with TRBD1 as a possible D gene (7 bases). The V and J ends lost 9 bases and 3 bases respectively, with 13 bases between them. Germline-derived CDR1 and CDR2 are KGHDR and SFDVKD. This CDR3 region has 14 residues.

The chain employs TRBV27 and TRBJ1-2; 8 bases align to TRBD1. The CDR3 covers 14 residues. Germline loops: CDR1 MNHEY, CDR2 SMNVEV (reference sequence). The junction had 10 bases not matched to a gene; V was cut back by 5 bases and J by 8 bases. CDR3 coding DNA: TGTGCCAGCAGTGGGGGACAGGACCCGATAGGCTACACCTTC. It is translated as CASSGGQDPIGYTF.

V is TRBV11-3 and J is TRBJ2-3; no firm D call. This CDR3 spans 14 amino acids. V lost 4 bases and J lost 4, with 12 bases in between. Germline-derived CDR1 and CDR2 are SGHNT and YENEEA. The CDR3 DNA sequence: TGTGCCAGCAGCTCCCTTGTAGAAGCAGATACGCAGTATTTT. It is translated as CASSSLVEADTQYF.

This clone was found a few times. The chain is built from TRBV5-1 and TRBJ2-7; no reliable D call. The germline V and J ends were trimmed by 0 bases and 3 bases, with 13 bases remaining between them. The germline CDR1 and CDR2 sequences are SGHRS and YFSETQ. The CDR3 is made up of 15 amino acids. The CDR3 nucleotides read TGCGCCAGCAGCTTGGGTGCGTCCGGCGGCTACGAGCAGTACTTC. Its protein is CASSLGASGGYEQYF.

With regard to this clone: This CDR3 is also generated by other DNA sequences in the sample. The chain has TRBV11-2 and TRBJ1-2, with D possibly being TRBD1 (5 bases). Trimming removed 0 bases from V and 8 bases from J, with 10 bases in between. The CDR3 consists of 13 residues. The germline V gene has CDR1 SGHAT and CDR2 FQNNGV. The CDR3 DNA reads TGTGCCAGCAGCTTAGATCGGGGGAGAGGCTACACCTTC. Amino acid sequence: CASSLDRGRGYTF. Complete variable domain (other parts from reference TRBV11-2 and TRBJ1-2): EAGVAQSPRYKIIEKRQSVAFWCNPISGHATLYWYQQILGQGPKLLIQFQNNGVVDDSQLPKDRFSAERLKGVDSTLKIQPAKLEDSAVYLCASSLDRGRGYTFGSGTRLTVV.

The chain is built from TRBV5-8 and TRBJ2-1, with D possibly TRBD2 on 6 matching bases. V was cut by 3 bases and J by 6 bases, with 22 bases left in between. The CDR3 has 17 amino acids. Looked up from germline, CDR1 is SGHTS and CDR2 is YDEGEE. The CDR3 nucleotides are TGTGCCAGCAGCTACACTACCTTAGCGGTTATCGCCAATGAGCAGTTCTTC. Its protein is CASSYTTLAVIANEQFF. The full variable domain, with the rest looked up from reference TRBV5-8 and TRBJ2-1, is EAGVTQSPTHLIKTRGQQATLRCSPISGHTSVYWYQQALGLGLQFLLWYDEGEERNRGNFPPRFSGRQFPNYSSELNVNALELEDSALYLCASSYTTLAVIANEQFFGPGTRLTVL.

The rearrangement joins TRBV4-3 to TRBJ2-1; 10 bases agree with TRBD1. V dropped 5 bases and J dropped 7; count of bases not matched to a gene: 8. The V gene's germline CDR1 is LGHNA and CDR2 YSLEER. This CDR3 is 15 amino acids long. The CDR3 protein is CASSTGTGARNEQFF. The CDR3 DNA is TGCGCCAGCAGCACAGGGACAGGGGCGAGGAATGAGCAGTTCTTC.

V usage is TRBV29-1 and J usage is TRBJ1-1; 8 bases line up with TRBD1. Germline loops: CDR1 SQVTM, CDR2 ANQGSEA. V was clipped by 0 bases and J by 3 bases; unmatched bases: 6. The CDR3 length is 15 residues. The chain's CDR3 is CSVEDPGQGHTEAFF. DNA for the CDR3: TGCAGCGTTGAAGACCCCGGACAGGGCCACACTGAAGCTTTCTTT.

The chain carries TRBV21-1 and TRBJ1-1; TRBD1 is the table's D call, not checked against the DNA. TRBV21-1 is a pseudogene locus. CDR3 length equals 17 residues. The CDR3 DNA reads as TGTGCCAGCAGCACCGAAGCCGACAGGCAATTGAACACTGAAGCTTTCTTT. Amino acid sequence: CASSTEADRQLNTEAFF.

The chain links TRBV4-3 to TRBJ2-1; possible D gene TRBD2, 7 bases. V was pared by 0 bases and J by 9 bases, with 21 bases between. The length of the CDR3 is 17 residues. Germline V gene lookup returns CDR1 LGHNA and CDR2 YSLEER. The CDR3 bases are TGCGCCAGCAGCCAAGAGGCGGGGGCGGAGTGGGTGGTTGAGCAGTTCTTC. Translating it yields CASSQEAGAEWVVEQFF.

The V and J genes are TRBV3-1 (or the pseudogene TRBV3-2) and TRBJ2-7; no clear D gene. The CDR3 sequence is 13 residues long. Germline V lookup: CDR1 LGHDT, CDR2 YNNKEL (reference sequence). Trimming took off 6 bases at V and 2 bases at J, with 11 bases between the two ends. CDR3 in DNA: TGTGCCAGCAGGCCCGCCGGTACCTACGAGCAGTACTTC. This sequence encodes CASRPAGTYEQYF.

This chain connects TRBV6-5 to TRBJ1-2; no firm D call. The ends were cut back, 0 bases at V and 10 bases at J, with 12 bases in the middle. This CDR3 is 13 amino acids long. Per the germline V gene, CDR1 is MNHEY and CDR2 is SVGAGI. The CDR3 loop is CASSYSTLRNYTF. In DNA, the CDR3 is TGTGCCAGCAGTTACTCGACACTCAGGAACTACACCTTC.

The CDR3 nucleotides are TGTGCCAGCTCACAAGGAGGGGACACTGAAGCTTTCTTT. Amino acid sequence: CASSQGGDTEAFF. This chain links TRBV18 with TRBJ1-1, with a weak D call TRBD1 (5 bases). This CDR3 has 13 residues. Trimming took off 4 bases at V and 3 bases at J, with 9 bases between the two ends. Germline V gene data show CDR1 as KGHSH and CDR2 as LQKENI.

CDR3 protein: CAWSMGGASGEQYF. In nucleotides, the CDR3 is TGTGCCTGGAGTATGGGTGGGGCTTCGGGTGAGCAGTACTTC. The chain links TRBV30 to TRBJ2-7; perhaps TRBD1 as D (5 bases). Germline values: CDR1 GTSNPN, CDR2 SVGIG (reference sequence). V was shortened by 2 bases and J by 7 bases, with 18 bases between the two germline ends. CDR3 length: 14 residues. Full variable domain (outside the CDR3, taken from reference TRBV30 and TRBJ2-7): SQTIHQWPATLVQPVGSPLSLECTVEGTSNPNLYWYRQAAGRGLQLLFYSVGIGQISSEVPQNLSASRPQDRQFILSSKKLLLSDSGFYLCAWSMGGASGEQYFGPGTRLTVT.

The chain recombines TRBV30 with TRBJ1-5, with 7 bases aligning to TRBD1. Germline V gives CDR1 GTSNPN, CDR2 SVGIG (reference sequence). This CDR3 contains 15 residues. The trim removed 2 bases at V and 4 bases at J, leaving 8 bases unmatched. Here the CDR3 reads CAWSRKGTENQPQHF. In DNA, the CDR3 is TGTGCCTGGAGTCGGAAGGGGACAGAGAATCAGCCCCAGCATTTT.

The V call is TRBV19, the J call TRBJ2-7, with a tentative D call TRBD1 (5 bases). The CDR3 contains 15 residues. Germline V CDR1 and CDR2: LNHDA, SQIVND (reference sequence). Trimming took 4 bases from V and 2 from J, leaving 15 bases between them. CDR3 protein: CASSTETATAYEQYF. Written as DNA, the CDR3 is TGTGCCAGTAGTACTGAAACCGCGACAGCCTACGAGCAGTACTTC.